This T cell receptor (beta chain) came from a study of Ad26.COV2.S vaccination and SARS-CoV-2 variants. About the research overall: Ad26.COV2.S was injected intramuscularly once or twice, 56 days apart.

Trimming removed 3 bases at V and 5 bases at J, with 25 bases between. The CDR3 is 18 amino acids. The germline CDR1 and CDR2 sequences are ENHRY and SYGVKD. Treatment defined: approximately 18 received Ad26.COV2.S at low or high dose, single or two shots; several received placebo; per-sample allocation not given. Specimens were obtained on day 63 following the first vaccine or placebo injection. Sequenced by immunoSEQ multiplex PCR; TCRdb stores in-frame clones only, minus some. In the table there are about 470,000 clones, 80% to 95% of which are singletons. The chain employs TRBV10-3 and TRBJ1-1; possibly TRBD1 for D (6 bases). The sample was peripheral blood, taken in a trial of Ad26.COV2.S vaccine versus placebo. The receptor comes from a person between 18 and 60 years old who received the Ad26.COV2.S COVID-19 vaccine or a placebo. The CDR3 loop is CAISDWGGRGEGGTEAFF. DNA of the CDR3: TGTGCCATCAGTGATTGGGGCGGCAGGGGCGAGGGGGGGACTGAAGCTTTCTTT.